These T cell receptor beta chains were read from a single sample in a study of cytomegalovirus exposure and HLA in healthy donors. Repertoires were generated with immunoSEQ multiplex PCR, while TCRdb's copy carries only in-frame clones and drops some. The data contain about 140,000 clones, 73% of them singletons. Source material: PBMCs. These receptors came from a human donor in good health. Each CDR3 is given with its conserved first and last residue. Fields, in order: clone size, D gene, J gene, V gene, CDR3 DNA, CDR3 protein. The D gene is left open where the match is weak. Clone size is shown for a subset of rows, as once, few, many or a class of expanded clone.

size: -; D: -; J: TRBJ1-2; V: TRBV2; DNA: TGTGCCAGCAGCTCCGGGACAACTAACTATGGCTACACCTTC; CDR3: CASSSGTTNYGYTF
size: -; D: TRBD1; J: TRBJ1-2; V: TRBV7-9; DNA: TGTGCCAGCAGCTTAATGCCAGGGGGTGGCTACACCTTC; CDR3: CASSLMPGGGYTF
size: once; D: -; J: TRBJ1-4; V: TRBV4-1; DNA: TGCGCCAGCAGCCAAGGCGGGGCAGTGAAAGGAAAACTGTTTTTT; CDR3: CASSQGGAVKGKLFF
size: -; D: TRBD2; J: TRBJ2-2; V: TRBV9; DNA: TGTGCCAGCAGCGTAGAAGCGGGGTATCCCGGGGAGCTGTTTTTT; CDR3: CASSVEAGYPGELFF
size: -; D: -; J: TRBJ1-5; V: TRBV25-1; DNA: TGTGCCAGCAGTGGCCCGGGGGGGCTTAGCAATCAGCCCCAGCATTTT; CDR3: CASSGPGGLSNQPQHF
size: -; D: -; J: TRBJ1-4; V: TRBV25-1; DNA: TGTGCCAGCAGTGAAACAGGAGCAACTAATGAAAAACTGTTTTTT; CDR3: CASSETGATNEKLFF
size: -; D: TRBD1; J: TRBJ1-1; V: TRBV9; DNA: TGTGCCAGCAGCGGCGACAGGGGGAGCAACACTGAAGCTTTCTTT; CDR3: CASSGDRGSNTEAFF
size: -; D: -; J: TRBJ2-1; V: TRBV5-4; DNA: TGTGCCAGCAGCTTGGCATCAGGTAACAATGAGCAGTTCTTC; CDR3: CASSLASGNNEQFF
size: once; D: TRBD2; J: TRBJ2-5; V: TRBV7-3; DNA: TGTGCCAGCAGCTTGGGACTAGCGGGAGTCGAGACCCAGTACTTC; CDR3: CASSLGLAGVETQYF
size: -; D: TRBD1; J: TRBJ1-4; V: TRBV7-8; DNA: TGTGCCAGCAGCTTAGGGGACAGAGATAATGAAAAACTGTTTTTT; CDR3: CASSLGDRDNEKLFF
size: -; D: TRBD1; J: TRBJ1-1; V: TRBV5-6; DNA: TGTGCCAGCAGCTTGGGGACAGGGGTGAACACTGAAGCTTTCTTT; CDR3: CASSLGTGVNTEAFF
size: -; D: TRBD1; J: TRBJ2-7; V: TRBV30; DNA: TGTGCCTGGAGTGAGGCCGGGACAGTGGCCTACGAGCAGTACTTC; CDR3: CAWSEAGTVAYEQYF
size: -; D: -; J: TRBJ1-1; V: TRBV9; DNA: TGTGCCAGCAGCGCGGTCGGGTCTGCAGTTGAAGCTTTCTTT; CDR3: CASSAVGSAVEAFF
size: -; D: -; J: TRBJ2-3; V: TRBV10-1; DNA: TGCGCCAGCAGTGAGTTTGGAGGGGGGGGAGACACAGATACGCAGTATTTT; CDR3: CASSEFGGGGDTDTQYF
size: -; D: TRBD1; J: TRBJ1-6; V: TRBV27; DNA: TGTGCCAGCGGTGGACAGGGGTTATCACCCCTCCACTTT; CDR3: CASGGQGLSPLHF
size: -; D: -; J: TRBJ2-2; V: TRBV2; DNA: TGTGCCAGCAGTCCCGGCCCCCGGGGCGGGGAGCTGTTTTTT; CDR3: CASSPGPRGGELFF
size: few; D: -; J: TRBJ1-1; V: TRBV6-1; DNA: TGTGCCAGCAGTGTGACAGCGGGGGACACTGAAGCTTTCTTT; CDR3: CASSVTAGDTEAFF
size: -; D: -; J: TRBJ2-7; V: TRBV5-1; DNA: TGCGCCAGCAGCTTGGCTACAGGGCTGGGCGAGCAGTACTTC; CDR3: CASSLATGLGEQYF
size: -; D: -; J: TRBJ2-7; V: TRBV19; DNA: TGTGCCAGTAGTGTTATGGCGGAAAGCTCCTACGAGCAGTACTTC; CDR3: CASSVMAESSYEQYF
size: -; D: TRBD2; J: TRBJ2-1; V: TRBV11-3; DNA: TGTGCCAGCAGCTTCTTGGGACTAATTTACAATGAGCAGTTCTTC; CDR3: CASSFLGLIYNEQFF
size: -; D: TRBD1; J: TRBJ2-3; V: TRBV10-1; DNA: TGCGCCAGCAGCGGCGACAGGGGGCTAGGAGATACGCAGTATTTT; CDR3: CASSGDRGLGDTQYF
size: -; D: TRBD2; J: TRBJ2-7; V: TRBV14; DNA: TGTGCCAGCAGCCAATGGGATAGCGGGACCTACGAGCAGTACTTC; CDR3: CASSQWDSGTYEQYF
size: -; D: -; J: TRBJ1-5; V: TRBV27; DNA: TGTGCCAGCAGTTTTCAGTATAAAAATCAGCCCCAGCATTTT; CDR3: CASSFQYKNQPQHF
size: -; D: -; J: TRBJ1-2; V: TRBV2; DNA: TGTGCCAGCAGAGGGGCGGAGTACCTCACCTTC; CDR3: CASRGAEYLTF
size: -; D: TRBD1; J: TRBJ1-2; V: TRBV28; DNA: TGTGCCAGCAGTTCCGCCACAGGGGGCGCTGGCTACACCTTC; CDR3: CASSSATGGAGYTF
size: -; D: TRBD1; J: TRBJ2-7; V: TRBV4-1; DNA: TGCGCCAGCAGCCAGCAGACAGGGACCTACGAGCAGTACTTC; CDR3: CASSQQTGTYEQYF
size: -; D: TRBD1; J: TRBJ1-2; V: TRBV9; DNA: TGTGCCAGCAGACAGACAGGGCTGGACTATGGCTACACCTTC; CDR3: CASRQTGLDYGYTF
size: -; D: TRBD2; J: TRBJ2-1; V: TRBV7-9; DNA: TGTGCCAGCACCCCACTCCCGGGGAACCAGCGGGAGCGGTACAATGAGCAGTTCTTC; CDR3: CASTPLPGNQRERYNEQFF
size: -; D: -; J: TRBJ1-2; V: TRBV5-5; DNA: TGTGCCAGCAGCCCGACAGGATTCGACGGCTACCCCTTC; CDR3: CASSPTGFDGYPF
size: -; D: -; J: TRBJ2-7; V: TRBV6-5; DNA: TGTGCCAGCAGCAGGGGAGTAGGCGGCTACGAGCAGTACTTC; CDR3: CASSRGVGGYEQYF
size: -; D: TRBD1; J: TRBJ2-7; V: TRBV4-1; DNA: TGCGCCAGCAGCCAGACGGGACAGGGTACCTACGAGCAGTACTTC; CDR3: CASSQTGQGTYEQYF
size: once; D: TRBD1; J: TRBJ1-1; V: TRBV4-1; DNA: TGCGCCAGCAGCCCTAAAAAAGACAGGGCCGGGGACACTGAAGCTTTCTTT; CDR3: CASSPKKDRAGDTEAFF
size: -; D: -; J: TRBJ2-5; V: TRBV27; DNA: TGTGCCAGCAGTTTTAGGGCGGGGCGATCGGCGGAGACCCAGTACTTC; CDR3: CASSFRAGRSAETQYF
size: -; D: -; J: TRBJ2-2; V: TRBV5-1; DNA: TGCGCCAGCACAGGGATCAACACCGGGGAGCTGTTTTTT; CDR3: CASTGINTGELFF
size: once; D: -; J: TRBJ2-1; V: TRBV6-1; DNA: TGTGCCAGCAGTGAATCGGACTTGGCCCCGTACAATGAGCAGTTCTTC; CDR3: CASSESDLAPYNEQFF
size: -; D: -; J: TRBJ1-2; V: TRBV28; DNA: TGTGCCAGCAGTTTTAAAGTGGCAGCTAACTATGGCTACACCTTC; CDR3: CASSFKVAANYGYTF
size: -; D: TRBD1; J: TRBJ1-6; V: TRBV6-5; DNA: TGTGCCAGCAGTCCCGACAGGGCCTATAATTCACCCCTCCACTTT; CDR3: CASSPDRAYNSPLHF
size: few; D: -; J: TRBJ1-1; V: TRBV19; DNA: TGTGCCAGTACAAGGCAGGGCGAAGCTTTCTTT; CDR3: CASTRQGEAFF
size: -; D: -; J: TRBJ1-1; V: TRBV5-6; DNA: TGTGCCAGCAGCTTAGAGTACGGAGTGAACACTGAAGCTTTCTTT; CDR3: CASSLEYGVNTEAFF
size: -; D: TRBD2; J: TRBJ2-2; V: TRBV11-2; DNA: TGTGCCAGCAGCTTAGGAGCCATAGCGGGGGTCACCGGGGAGCTGTTTTTT; CDR3: CASSLGAIAGVTGELFF